This record looks at one TCR beta chain sequence and its context. Germline loops: CDR1 MNHEY, CDR2 SVGAGI. The CDR3 loop spans 13 amino acids. With 7 bases removed from V and 0 bases from J, the gap between germline ends came to 9 bases. This sample was included in a study of blood T cell repertoires in COVID-19. On the study more broadly: COVID-19 samples, acute and convalescent, were from the United States, Italy and Spain.

Generated by immunoSEQ multiplex PCR, the TCRdb table keeps only in-frame clones and is missing some. Of approximately 200,000 clones in the sample, around 83% were seen once. This receptor was taken from a woman in her thirties or forties with acute COVID-19. Sequenced: PBMCs or T cells enriched from blood (not recorded which). J is TRBJ1-1 and V is TRBV6-5; D ambiguous. The CDR3 protein is CASNRKMNTEAFF. The CDR3 nucleotides are TGTGCCAGCAACAGAAAAATGAACACTGAAGCTTTCTTT.